This TCR beta chain was observed in a study of vaccination and CD4 T cells after COVID-19. On the study more broadly: Convalescent donors were composed of six males and four females, of whom two were Hispanic.

Unmatched junction bases numbered 5, after V lost 0 bases and J lost 1 base. This CDR3 comprises 16 residues. Germline lookup yields CDR1 SEHNR and CDR2 FQNEAQ (reference sequence). TCRdb re-analysed the PCR reads in MiXCR, keeping a single row per CDR3 protein. The sample includes around 31,000 distinct CDR3 sequences, approximately 49% seen only once; the top ten take about 5.8%. Time point described: late sampling 161 to 241 days after vaccination in a few convalescent patients. The starting material was CD4+ T cells from blood, obtained about 7 months after SARS-CoV-2 vaccination. The gene calls are TRBV7-9 and TRBJ2-5, with 7 bases fitting TRBD2. The TCR sequence derives from a human donor who had recovered from COVID-19. CDR3 region: CASSLAASGSQETQYF. The CDR3 bases are TGTGCCAGCAGCTTAGCGGCTAGCGGCTCCCAAGAGACCCAGTACTTC.